These T cell receptor beta chains were read from a single sample in a study of radiotherapy plus CTLA-4 blockade in lung cancer. The assay was immunoSEQ multiplex PCR, and TCRdb's table has in-frame clones only and misses some. The table includes around 99,000 clones, around 88% detected once. The source was peripheral blood, collected from a patient treated with radiotherapy plus ipilimumab. All receptors come from a human donor with non-small cell lung cancer that progressed on radiotherapy plus ipilimumab. Both conserved end residues are part of each CDR3. A D gene is named only where the DNA matches it firmly. Clone sizes are given selectively: once, few, many, or a class where the clone is expanded.

J	size	D	V	CDR3	DNA
TRBJ1-6	-	-	TRBV6-6	CASSYSGGDSPLHF	TGTGCCAGCAGTTACTCGGGGGGGGATTCACCCCTCCACTTT
TRBJ2-1	-	-	TRBV4-1	CASSQRSQGYNEQFF	TGCGCCAGCAGCCAACGGAGTCAGGGGTACAATGAGCAGTTCTTC
TRBJ2-6	-	TRBD1	TRBV19	CASSFLTGLSGANVLTF	TGTGCCAGTAGTTTTCTGACAGGGTTGTCTGGGGCCAACGTCCTGACTTTC
TRBJ1-3	-	-	TRBV5-6	CASSPRQGSQGNTIYF	TGTGCCAGCAGCCCCCGGCAGGGGTCCCAGGGAAACACCATATATTTT
TRBJ2-2	-	TRBD2	TRBV10-3	CAISETPSGESGELFF	TGTGCCATCAGTGAGACCCCTAGCGGGGAGTCCGGGGAGCTGTTTTTT
TRBJ1-3	-	-	TRBV18	CASSPVSTESGNTIYF	TGTGCCAGCTCACCCGTTTCAACCGAATCTGGAAACACCATATATTTT
TRBJ1-2	-	-	TRBV4-1	CASSQAGSNGYTF	TGCGCCAGCAGCCAAGCGGGATCGAATGGCTACACCTTC
TRBJ2-1	-	-	TRBV5-5	CASSSASDEQFF	TGTGCCAGCAGCTCCGCGAGTGATGAGCAGTTCTTC
TRBJ2-5	-	-	TRBV10-2	CASGDSGTQYF	TGCGCCAGCGGGGACTCTGGGACCCAGTACTTC
TRBJ1-4	-	-	TRBV5-4	CASSPFTGRGNEKLFF	TGTGCCAGCAGCCCGTTTACAGGGCGCGGAAATGAAAAACTGTTTTTT
TRBJ2-7	-	-	TRBV19	CASSTSGLRDEQYF	TGTGCCAGTAGTACGTCAGGGTTGCGGGACGAGCAGTACTTC
TRBJ1-2	-	-	TRBV2	CASSVNQGSGYTF	TGTGCCAGCAGTGTCAACCAGGGGTCGGGCTACACCTTC
TRBJ1-2	once	TRBD1	TRBV5-1	CASKWDRGSYGYTF	TGCGCCAGCAAATGGGACAGAGGGAGCTATGGCTACACCTTC
TRBJ1-1	-	-	TRBV5-4	CASSPKTPGTEAFF	TGTGCCAGCAGCCCAAAAACTCCGGGAACTGAAGCTTTCTTT
TRBJ1-2	once	-	TRBV30	CAWSRLRGAYGYTF	TGTGCCTGGAGTCGCCTTCGGGGAGCCTATGGCTACACCTTC
TRBJ2-3	-	-	TRBV25-1	CASSLVGHTDTQYF	TGTGCCAGCAGTTTGGTGGGGCACACAGATACGCAGTATTTT
TRBJ2-7	-	TRBD2	TRBV6-6	CASSVAGASSYEQYF	TGTGCCAGCAGCGTAGCGGGAGCGAGCTCCTACGAGCAGTACTTC
TRBJ1-4	-	TRBD1	TRBV6-5	CASSYSWDRSEKLFF	TGTGCCAGCAGTTACTCGTGGGACAGAAGTGAAAAACTGTTTTTT
TRBJ2-3	-	TRBD2	TRBV7-3	CASSAPWEGRDTQYF	TGTGCCAGCAGCGCACCCTGGGAGGGGAGAGATACGCAGTATTTT
TRBJ2-7	-	-	TRBV21-1	CASSPAHPGEGAGEQYF	TGTGCCAGCAGCCCTGCCCACCCCGGGGAGGGGGCCGGGGAGCAGTACTTC
TRBJ2-2	-	-	TRBV5-1	CASSLAGLNTGELFF	TGCGCCAGCAGCTTGGCGGGACTGAACACCGGGGAGCTGTTTTTT
TRBJ2-2	-	TRBD2	TRBV5-4	CASSLPSGTNTGELFF	TGTGCCAGCAGCCTCCCCAGCGGGACCAACACCGGGGAGCTGTTTTTT
TRBJ1-3	few	-	TRBV5-6	CASSWGTVTGNTIYF	TGTGCCAGCAGCTGGGGGACGGTCACTGGAAACACCATATATTTT
TRBJ1-5	-	TRBD1	TRBV2	CASSVDRVKHF	TGTGCCAGCAGTGTCGACAGGGTGAAACATTTT
TRBJ1-4	once	TRBD1	TRBV27	CASSHTGVEDEKLFF	TGTGCCAGCAGTCACACAGGGGTCGAAGATGAAAAACTGTTTTTT
TRBJ2-1	once	-	TRBV20-1	CSASPVNEQFF	TGCAGTGCCTCCCCCGTCAATGAGCAGTTCTTC
TRBJ2-7	-	-	TRBV14	CASSQEWRDEQYF	TGTGCCAGCAGCCAAGAATGGAGGGACGAGCAGTACTTC
TRBJ1-1	-	-	TRBV27	CASRNGTVAFF	TGTGCCAGCAGGAATGGGACGGTAGCTTTCTTT
TRBJ1-2	-	-	TRBV30	CAWSVQAMDGYTF	TGTGCCTGGAGTGTGCAGGCGATGGATGGCTACACCTTC
TRBJ2-7	once	TRBD2	TRBV27	CASSLSGTSPYEQYF	TGTGCCAGCAGTTTATCGGGGACTAGCCCATACGAGCAGTACTTC
TRBJ1-2	-	TRBD1	TRBV2	CASSRDRVSLYGYTF	TGTGCCAGCAGTCGCGACAGGGTATCCCTCTATGGCTACACCTTC
TRBJ2-1	-	-	TRBV5-1	CASSSGTPTYNEQFF	TGCGCCAGCAGCTCCGGGACTCCTACCTACAATGAGCAGTTCTTC
TRBJ2-2	-	-	TRBV7-7	CASTPHPRGTGELFF	TGTGCTAGCACCCCCCACCCAAGAGGCACCGGGGAGCTGTTTTTT
TRBJ2-1	-	-	TRBV5-1	CASSSSGNSYNEQFF	TGCGCCAGCAGCTCGAGCGGAAACTCCTACAATGAGCAGTTCTTC
TRBJ2-5	-	TRBD2	TRBV6-1	CACGLAGGPTQYF	TGTGCCTGCGGACTAGCGGGAGGCCCTACCCAGTACTTC
TRBJ1-1	once	-	TRBV21-1	CASSPKQGAGSIEAFF	TGTGCCAGCAGCCCCAAACAGGGCGCGGGGTCCATTGAAGCTTTCTTT
TRBJ2-7	-	-	TRBV4-1	CASSQDPDLEQYF	TGCGCCAGCAGCCAAGACCCCGACCTCGAGCAGTACTTC
TRBJ2-3	-	-	TRBV2	CASSENPGRADTQYF	TGTGCCAGCAGTGAAAACCCGGGTCGCGCAGATACGCAGTATTTT
TRBJ2-1	-	TRBD2	TRBV18	CASSLLAGDGNEQFF	TGTGCCAGCTCGCTACTAGCGGGAGATGGCAATGAGCAGTTCTTC
TRBJ2-1	once	-	TRBV2	CASHLRMSNEQFF	TGTGCCAGCCATCTGAGGATGAGCAATGAGCAGTTCTTC
TRBJ1-1	-	TRBD1	TRBV6-6	CASDGRGTGVTEAFF	TGTGCCAGCGACGGGCGCGGGACAGGGGTGACTGAAGCTTTCTTT
TRBJ2-3	-	-	TRBV9	CASKKSAGSTDTQYF	TGTGCCAGTAAGAAAAGCGCGGGAAGCACAGATACGCAGTATTTT
TRBJ1-2	-	-	TRBV6-5	CASSYMRGDYGYTF	TGTGCCAGCAGTTACATGAGGGGCGACTATGGCTACACCTTC
TRBJ2-7	few	-	TRBV19	CASSISLRGTYEQYF	TGTGCCAGTAGCATATCCCTGCGGGGAACCTACGAGCAGTACTTC
TRBJ1-2	-	TRBD1	TRBV7-3	CASSATGQGRYTF	TGTGCCAGCAGCGCGACAGGACAGGGCAGATACACCTTC
TRBJ2-7	-	-	TRBV10-3	CAIKSQASSYEQYF	TGTGCCATCAAATCACAGGCGAGCTCCTACGAGCAGTACTTC
TRBJ1-1	-	TRBD1	TRBV5-4	CASSQDRALSEAFF	TGTGCCAGCAGCCAGGACAGGGCTCTGAGCGAGGCTTTCTTT
TRBJ2-3	-	TRBD2	TRBV2	CASRKDGTSGASTDTQYF	TGTGCCAGCCGGAAAGACGGGACTAGCGGGGCTAGCACAGATACGCAGTATTTT
TRBJ2-5	once	-	TRBV5-1	CASSRQLTQETQYF	TGCGCCAGCAGCCGCCAGCTGACTCAAGAGACCCAGTACTTC
TRBJ1-1	-	-	TRBV2	CASRVGNTEAFF	TGTGCCAGCAGGGTGGGGAACACTGAAGCTTTCTTT
TRBJ2-3	-	-	TRBV30	CAWSLASLFMDTQYF	TGTGCCTGGAGCCTAGCGTCCCTTTTTATGGATACGCAGTATTTT
TRBJ1-1	-	-	TRBV5-1	CASSSTGTGAGEAFF	TGCGCCAGCAGCTCGACCGGGACGGGGGCTGGTGAAGCTTTCTTT
TRBJ1-2	-	-	TRBV7-2	CASRRENYGYTF	TGTGCCAGCAGAAGGGAAAACTATGGCTACACCTTC
TRBJ2-7	-	TRBD1	TRBV2	CASGDRGLSEQYF	TGTGCCAGCGGGGACAGGGGGCTTTCCGAGCAGTACTTC
TRBJ2-7	-	TRBD2	TRBV6-1	CASSGLAGAGEQYF	TGTGCCAGCAGTGGACTAGCGGGAGCAGGGGAGCAGTACTTC
TRBJ1-2	-	-	TRBV5-1	CASSLGGGGYGYTF	TGCGCCAGCAGCTTGGGAGGAGGGGGTTATGGCTACACCTTC
TRBJ2-1	-	TRBD2	TRBV4-2	CASSQDKRGWGSYNEQFF	TGTGCCAGCAGCCAAGACAAGCGGGGCTGGGGGTCCTACAATGAGCAGTTCTTC